Below, 26 T cell receptor beta chains from the same sample are listed, as sequenced in a study of blood T cell repertoires in COVID-19. Assay: immunoSEQ multiplex PCR; the TCRdb copy retains only in-frame clones and omits some. In the table there are about 150,000 clones, about nine tenths of which are singletons. Sequenced: peripheral blood. The origin of the receptors is a man aged 45-60 years who had recovered from COVID-19.

This clone was observed a few times. The chain employs TRBV7-9 and TRBJ1-5; no reliable D call. Trimming removed 1 base at V and 5 bases at J, with 6 bases between. The CDR3 sequence is 13 residues long. The germline gives CDR1 SEHNR, CDR2 FQNEAQ (reference sequence). The CDR3 sequence: CASSLVPDQPQHF. The CDR3 DNA is TGTGCCAGCAGCTTAGTGCCAGATCAGCCCCAGCATTTT.

As concerns this clone: This same CDR3 is encoded by further DNA sequences in the sample. The rearrangement links TRBV12-3 or TRBV12-4 to TRBJ1-1; D may be TRBD1 (5 bases). Trimming removed 5 bases at V and 1 base at J, with 8 bases between. There are 13 residues in the CDR3. CDR3 DNA: TGTGCCAGCAGTCCTACAGGGAACACTGAAGCTTTCTTT. Protein product: CASSPTGNTEAFF.

The chain couples TRBV11-2 to TRBJ2-6; 11 bases line up with TRBD1. The CDR3 is made up of 18 amino acids. CDR1 SGHAT and CDR2 FQNNGV come from the germline V gene. The junction had 8 bases not matched to a gene; V was cut back by 5 bases and J by 2 bases. CDR3 region: CASSQRTGGRTGANVLTF. For the CDR3, the DNA is TGTGCCAGCAGCCAACGGACAGGGGGCCGCACTGGGGCCAACGTCCTGACTTTC.

This clone came up once. This chain uses TRBV19 with TRBJ2-5; 10 nucleotides line up with TRBD2. Germline V gene lookup returns CDR1 LNHDA and CDR2 SQIVND (reference sequence). This CDR3 contains 16 residues. The ends lost 5 bases at V and 1 base at J; junction bases unmatched: 7. The CDR3 loop is CASSGASGGPQETQYF. The CDR3 DNA reads TGTGCCAGTAGTGGGGCTAGCGGGGGCCCCCAAGAGACCCAGTACTTC.

The chain is built from TRBV12-3 or TRBV12-4 and TRBJ2-1; 8 positions agree with TRBD1. V was clipped by 6 bases and J by 12 bases; unmatched bases: 4. The CDR3 loop spans 11 amino acids. The CDR3 here is CASSTGQGQFF. CDR3 in DNA: TGTGCCAGCAGCACTGGACAGGGGCAGTTCTTC.

The J gene is TRBJ2-1, the V gene TRBV6-2 or TRBV6-3; 8 positions match TRBD1. The J segment lost 4 bases and the V segment lost 6 bases, leaving 8 bases of the junction unmatched. Germline V gives CDR1 MNHEY, CDR2 SVGEGT. This CDR3 spans 15 amino acids. The CDR3 spells CASSRGLGSYNEQFF. The CDR3 nucleotides read TGTGCCAGCAGCAGGGGGCTTGGCTCTTACAATGAGCAGTTCTTC.

This clone has a count of ten or more. V and J are TRBV30 and TRBJ1-1; 9 bases line up with TRBD1. Germline trimming cut 4 bases from V and 6 bases from J; bases unmatched to any gene: 3. This CDR3 comprises 12 residues. The V gene's germline CDR1 is GTSNPN and CDR2 SVGIG (reference sequence). CDR3 DNA sequence: TGTGCCTGGACCACAGGGGGCCCTGAAGCTTTCTTT. It translates to CAWTTGGPEAFF.

The V gene is TRBV27, the J gene TRBJ2-2; a weak D match, TRBD1 (6 bases). Per the germline V gene, CDR1 is MNHEY and CDR2 is SMNVEV (reference sequence). Trimming took 6 bases from V and 4 from J, leaving 12 bases between them. The CDR3 covers 14 residues. The DNA for the CDR3 is TGTGCCAGCAGCTTGACCAGGGGCACCGGGGAGCTGTTTTTT. Its translation: CASSLTRGTGELFF.

The V and J genes are TRBV3-1 (or the pseudogene TRBV3-2) and TRBJ1-3, with TRBD1 identical over 7 bases. Germline V CDR1 and CDR2: LGHDT, YNNKEL (reference sequence). The CDR3 is 16 residues long. V was pared by 6 bases and J by 0 bases, with 8 bases of the junction left unmatched. CDR3 sequence: CASSQPTGDSGNTIYF. Here the CDR3 DNA reads TGTGCCAGCAGTCAACCCACAGGGGACTCTGGAAACACCATATATTTT.

The rearrangement joins TRBV5-6 to TRBJ2-5, with 7 bases aligning to TRBD1. CDR3 size: 15 residues. V was pared by 3 bases and J by 3 bases, with 8 bases of the junction left unmatched. CDR1 SGHDT and CDR2 YYEEEE come from the germline V gene. CDR3 bases: TGTGCCAGCAGCTATCTACTAACAGGGGAAGAGACCCAGTACTTC. Protein sequence: CASSYLLTGEETQYF.

The chain uses TRBV3-1 (or the pseudogene TRBV3-2) and TRBJ2-5; TRBD2 aligns across 9 bases. The J segment lost 4 bases and the V segment lost 0 bases, leaving 6 bases of the junction unmatched. Germline-derived CDR1 and CDR2 are LGHDT and YNNKEL (reference sequence). The CDR3 loop spans 16 amino acids. Here the CDR3 DNA reads TGTGCCAGCAGCCAAGATCGGGCGGGGGGGCCAGAGACCCAGTACTTC. As protein: CASSQDRAGGPETQYF.

The chain employs TRBV6-2 or TRBV6-3 and TRBJ2-7; 11 bases line up with TRBD1. Germline trimming cut 5 bases from V and 6 bases from J; bases unmatched to any gene: 12. Germline-derived CDR1 and CDR2 are MNHEY and SVGEGT. The CDR3 is 16 amino acids. The CDR3 nucleotides are TGTGCCAGCAGTCAGACCCCGGGACAGGGGGTGGGCGAGCAGTACTTC. This sequence encodes CASSQTPGQGVGEQYF.

This chain uses TRBV7-5 with TRBJ2-6; TRBD1, the table's D call, was not compared with the DNA. TRBV7-5 is marked as a pseudogene. The CDR3 runs to 17 residues. CDR3 amino acids: CARTPGSCSSGANVLTF. The DNA of the CDR3 is TGTGCCAGAACTCCAGGGTCATGTAGCTCTGGGGCCAACGTCCTGACTTTC.

This clone has a count of ten or more. This chain links TRBV5-1 with TRBJ1-1, with D perhaps matching TRBD1 (6 bases). The germline V gene encodes CDR1 SGHRS and CDR2 YFSETQ. V lost 1 base and J 5 bases, leaving 15 bases between the germline ends. The CDR3 is 15 amino acids. The CDR3: CASSLSGGVGTEAFF. Written as DNA, the CDR3 is TGCGCCAGCAGCTTGTCGGGGGGCGTGGGGACTGAAGCTTTCTTT.

The rearrangement uses TRBV5-1 and TRBJ2-6, with D perhaps TRBD1 (5 bases). V was clipped by 4 bases and J by 0 bases, with 8 bases between them. This CDR3 comprises 15 residues. The germline gives CDR1 SGHRS, CDR2 YFSETQ. CDR3 coding DNA: TGCGCCAGCAGCATCCAGGGCTCTGGGGCCAACGTCCTGACTTTC. Translation gives CASSIQGSGANVLTF.

The chain joins TRBV6-2 or TRBV6-3 to TRBJ1-3, with 7 positions matching TRBD1. The CDR3 is 16 residues long. V shed 5 bases, J shed 4 bases, and the junction held 11 bases outside the gene matches. In germline, CDR1 is MNHEY, CDR2 SVGEGT. The CDR3 DNA follows: TGTGCCAGCAGTCGACAGGGACACCTATCCGGAAACACCATATATTTT. It translates to CASSRQGHLSGNTIYF.

The chain has TRBV9 and TRBJ2-7, with 9 bases fitting TRBD1. Trimming removed 0 bases from V and 0 bases from J; junction bases left unmatched: 7. Germline V lookup: CDR1 SGDLS, CDR2 YYNGEE. The CDR3 spans 17 residues. CDR3 sequence (DNA): TGTGCCAGCAGCGTAGATCCGGGGACAGGGAGCTCCTACGAGCAGTACTTC. It is translated as CASSVDPGTGSSYEQYF.

This chain joins TRBV5-1 and TRBJ2-1; the D gene is possibly TRBD2 (6 bases). Trimming took off 4 bases at V and 12 bases at J, with 20 bases between the two ends. The CDR3 covers 14 residues. The germline CDR1 and CDR2 sequences are SGHRS and YFSETQ. DNA of the CDR3: TGCGCCAGCAGCCCCGGGAGCTGGCGAGACGGGCAGTTCTTC. Translated, it gives CASSPGSWRDGQFF.

V gene TRBV29-1 combines with J gene TRBJ2-7; 7 nucleotides match TRBD2. This CDR3 region has 15 residues. V lost 7 bases and J lost 5; bases outside the gene matches: 17. The germline V gene has CDR1 SQVTM and CDR2 ANQGSEA. The CDR3 nucleotides read TGCAGCGCCGACTCGGGGCAGGGAGGGGACCACGAGCAGTACTTC. As protein: CSADSGQGGDHEQYF.

The chain couples TRBV30 to TRBJ1-5; possibly TRBD1 for D (5 bases). The CDR3 has 15 amino acids. V was shortened by 3 bases and J by 0 bases, with 12 bases between the two germline ends. Germline V gives CDR1 GTSNPN, CDR2 SVGIG (reference sequence). CDR3 amino acids: CAWSPTGPSNQPQHF. The CDR3 region has the DNA TGTGCCTGGAGCCCAACAGGACCTAGCAATCAGCCCCAGCATTTT.

This clone was counted at least ten times. The V and J genes are TRBV5-1 and TRBJ2-4; the match to TRBD2 covers 9 bases. Per germline, CDR1 SGHRS and CDR2 YFSETQ. Germline trimming cut 1 base from V and 0 bases from J; bases unmatched to any gene: 5. CDR3 size: 17 residues. The DNA for the CDR3 is TGCGCCAGCAGCTTGCTAGCGGGGAGACTAGCCAAAAACATTCAGTACTTC. The encoded protein is CASSLLAGRLAKNIQYF.

The rearrangement uses TRBV4-1 and TRBJ2-1, with 7 bases fitting TRBD1. The V segment lost 0 bases and the J segment 5 bases; nucleotides outside the gene matches: 10. The CDR3 runs to 17 residues. CDR1 and CDR2 (germline): MGHRA, YSYEKL. The CDR3 sequence is CASSQEDWGQKNNEQFF. CDR3 in DNA: TGCGCCAGCAGCCAAGAAGACTGGGGACAGAAAAACAATGAGCAGTTCTTC.

As for this clone: One end of the junction varies from germline; a read error may be responsible. The chain combines TRBV10-3 with TRBJ2-2; 7 bases match TRBD1. The length of the CDR3 is 13 residues. Germline CDR1 and CDR2: ENHRY and SYGVKD. Written as DNA, the CDR3 is TGTGCCATCACCAGGGGGAACACCGGGGAGCTGCTTTTT. Translation: CAITRGNTGELLF.

This clone was detected ten times or more. The chain combines TRBV27 with TRBJ2-7; no firm D call. CDR1 MNHEY and CDR2 SMNVEV come from the germline V gene (reference sequence). This CDR3 comprises 13 residues. The germline V and J ends were trimmed by 2 bases and 4 bases, with 9 bases remaining between them. The CDR3 DNA follows: TGTGCCAGCAGTTTAGAACTCGAATACGAGCAGTACTTC. Translated: CASSLELEYEQYF.

J is TRBJ1-1 and V is TRBV18; D perhaps matches TRBD1 (6 bases). The germline gives CDR1 KGHSH, CDR2 LQKENI. The CDR3 is 16 amino acids. Trimming cost V 2 bases and J 0 bases, with 13 bases left between them. CDR3 in DNA: TGTGCCAGCTCACCAGTTCAGGGGAAATTGAACACTGAAGCTTTCTTT. It encodes CASSPVQGKLNTEAFF.

This chain links TRBV28 with TRBJ1-6; 7 bases map to TRBD1. The CDR3 has 13 residues. Germline values: CDR1 MDHEN, CDR2 SYDVKM. The V and J ends lost 4 bases and 14 bases, in that order; junction bases with no gene match: 8. The chain's CDR3 is CASSSDRVGALHF. The CDR3 DNA reads TGTGCCAGCAGTTCTGACAGGGTCGGGGCCCTCCACTTT.